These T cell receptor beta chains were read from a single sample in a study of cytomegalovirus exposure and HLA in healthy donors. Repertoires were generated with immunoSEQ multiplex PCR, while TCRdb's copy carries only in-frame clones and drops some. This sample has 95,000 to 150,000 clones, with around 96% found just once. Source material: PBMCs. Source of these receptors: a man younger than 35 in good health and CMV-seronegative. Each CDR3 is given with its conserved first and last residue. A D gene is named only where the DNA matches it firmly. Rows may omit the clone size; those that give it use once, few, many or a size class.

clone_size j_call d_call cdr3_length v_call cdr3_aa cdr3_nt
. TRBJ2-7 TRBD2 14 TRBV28 CASSPSLGASGRLF TGTGCCAGCAGTCCTTCCCTTGGGGCTAGCGGGCGGCTTTTC
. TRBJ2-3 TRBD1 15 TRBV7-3 CASSLVRGRTDTQYF TGTGCCAGCAGCTTAGTTAGGGGGCGCACAGATACGCAGTATTTT
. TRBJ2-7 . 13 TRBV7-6 CASSLSSTHEQYF TGTGCCAGCAGCTTATCTAGTACCCACGAGCAGTACTTC
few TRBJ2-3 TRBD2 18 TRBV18 CASSPMATSGFSTDTQYF TGTGCCAGCTCACCTATGGCGACTAGCGGGTTTAGCACAGATACGCAGTATTTT
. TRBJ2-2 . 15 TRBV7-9 CASSKVRGTAGELFF TGTGCCAGCAGCAAAGTTCGGGGTACGGCCGGGGAGCTGTTTTTT
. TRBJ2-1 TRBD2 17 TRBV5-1 CASSLAASGDSGVGQFF TGCGCCAGCAGCTTGGCGGCTAGCGGGGATTCGGGTGTTGGGCAGTTCTTC
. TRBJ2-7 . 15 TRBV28 CASSPLRDIFYEQYF TGTGCCAGCAGTCCGCTCCGGGACATATTCTACGAGCAGTACTTC
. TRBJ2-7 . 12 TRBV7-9 CASSSTTYEQYF TGTGCCAGCAGCTCTACTACCTACGAGCAGTACTTC
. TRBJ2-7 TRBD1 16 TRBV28 CASSLDRGQGAGEQYF TGTGCCAGCAGTTTGGACAGGGGACAGGGGGCAGGTGAGCAGTACTTC
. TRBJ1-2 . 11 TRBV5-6 CASSFFAGYTF TGTGCCAGCAGCTTTTTCGCGGGCTACACCTTC
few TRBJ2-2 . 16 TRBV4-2 CASSQAFGSVGGELFF TGTGCCAGCAGCCAGGCCTTCGGGAGTGTTGGCGGGGAGCTGTTTTTT
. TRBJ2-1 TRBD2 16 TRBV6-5 CASSYSSDSGSNEQFF TGTGCCAGCAGTTACTCAAGTGATAGCGGGAGCAATGAGCAGTTCTTC
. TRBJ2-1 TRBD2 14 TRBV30 CAWRGVAGVNEQFF TGTGCCTGGCGCGGGGTAGCGGGAGTAAATGAGCAGTTCTTC
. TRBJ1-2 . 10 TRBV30 CAWTGGVLTF TGTGCCTGGACAGGAGGGGTCCTGACCTTC
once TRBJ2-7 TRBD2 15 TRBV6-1 CASLSGTSASYEQYF TGTGCCAGTCTCTCCGGGACTAGCGCCTCCTACGAGCAGTACTTC
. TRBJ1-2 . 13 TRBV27 CASRTENHYGYTF TGTGCCAGCAGAACAGAGAATCACTATGGCTACACCTTC
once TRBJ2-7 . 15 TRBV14 CASSPFGGGLNEQYF TGTGCCAGCAGCCCTTTCGGAGGGGGCTTAAACGAGCAGTACTTC
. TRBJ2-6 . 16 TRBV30 CAWGRQGVSGANVLTF TGTGCCTGGGGGAGGCAGGGAGTCTCTGGGGCCAACGTCCTGACTTTC
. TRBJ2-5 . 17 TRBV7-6 CASSQRGPSETRRTQYF TGTGCCAGCAGCCAAAGAGGGCCTAGCGAGACGAGGAGGACCCAGTACTTC
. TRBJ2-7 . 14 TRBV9 CASSVDDSINEQYF TGTGCCAGCAGCGTAGACGACAGCATCAACGAGCAGTACTTC
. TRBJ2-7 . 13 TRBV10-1 CASGLEGTYEQYF TGCGCCAGCGGACTGGAGGGGACCTACGAGCAGTACTTC
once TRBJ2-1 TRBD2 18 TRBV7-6 CATSGVLAGRSSYNEQFF TGTGCCACCTCCGGAGTGCTAGCGGGACGAAGCTCCTACAATGAGCAGTTCTTC
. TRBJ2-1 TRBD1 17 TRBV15 CATSRDRLQGAKYEQFF TGTGCCACCAGCAGAGATCGACTACAGGGGGCTAAATATGAGCAGTTCTTC
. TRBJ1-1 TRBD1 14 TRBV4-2 CASSLSTGDTEAFF TGTGCCAGCAGCCTCTCGACAGGGGACACTGAAGCTTTCTTT
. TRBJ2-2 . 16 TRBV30 CAWSVGLLGDTGELFF TGTGCCTGGAGTGTAGGGCTCCTGGGAGACACCGGGGAGCTGTTTTTT
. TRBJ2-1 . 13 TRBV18 CASSPTGPNEQFF TGTGCCAGCTCACCAACAGGGCCAAATGAGCAGTTCTTC
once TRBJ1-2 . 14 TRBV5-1 CASSLDLTSDGYTF TGCGCCAGCAGCTTGGATTTAACTTCCGATGGCTACACCTTC
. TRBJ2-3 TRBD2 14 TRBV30 CAWSGGRDADTQYF TGTGCCTGGAGCGGCGGGAGAGATGCAGATACGCAGTATTTT
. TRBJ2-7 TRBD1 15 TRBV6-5 CASSRTGSQPYEQYF TGTGCCAGCAGCCGGACAGGGAGCCAACCCTACGAGCAGTACTTC
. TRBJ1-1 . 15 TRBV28 CASSPLDRLNTEAFF TGTGCCAGCAGTCCTTTAGACAGACTGAACACTGAAGCTTTCTTT
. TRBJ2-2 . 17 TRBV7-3 CASSLVGGTANTGELFF TGTGCCAGCAGCTTAGTAGGGGGGACAGCAAACACCGGGGAGCTGTTTTTT
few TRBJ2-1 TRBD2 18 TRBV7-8 CASSLLAGGPGSYNEQFF TGTGCCAGCAGCTTACTAGCGGGAGGGCCGGGCTCCTACAATGAGCAGTTCTTC
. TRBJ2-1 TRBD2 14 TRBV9 CASSVAISGNEQFF TGTGCCAGCAGCGTAGCTATTAGCGGGAATGAGCAGTTCTTC
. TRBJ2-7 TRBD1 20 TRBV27 CASSSRAGTGASGRSYEQYF TGTGCCAGCAGTTCAAGGGCCGGGACAGGGGCCTCTGGGCGCTCCTACGAGCAGTACTTC
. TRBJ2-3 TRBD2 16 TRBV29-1 CSVGGGHGSRTDTQYF TGCAGCGTTGGCGGGGGGCATGGGTCTCGCACAGATACGCAGTATTTT
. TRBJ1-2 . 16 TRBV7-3 CASSPTGETLGYGYTF TGTGCCAGCAGCCCCACGGGAGAGACCCTCGGCTATGGCTACACCTTC
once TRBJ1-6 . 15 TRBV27 CASRADSYYNSPLHF TGTGCCAGCAGGGCGGACAGCTACTATAATTCACCCCTCCACTTT
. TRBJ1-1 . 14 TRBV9 CASSAAGQNTEAFF TGTGCCAGCAGCGCGGCAGGGCAGAACACTGAAGCTTTCTTT
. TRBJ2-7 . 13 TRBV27 CASSPEILLEQYF TGTGCCAGCAGTCCCGAGATTCTCCTCGAGCAGTACTTC
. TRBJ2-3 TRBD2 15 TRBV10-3 CAISGTSEFTDTQYF TGTGCCATCAGCGGGACTAGCGAGTTCACAGATACGCAGTATTTT
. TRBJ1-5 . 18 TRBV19 CASAQGLPTLYSNQPQHF TGTGCCAGTGCCCAGGGGCTCCCTACCTTGTATAGCAATCAGCCCCAGCATTTT
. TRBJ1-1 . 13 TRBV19 CASSSTGNTEAFF TGTGCCAGTAGTTCTACAGGGAACACTGAAGCTTTCTTT
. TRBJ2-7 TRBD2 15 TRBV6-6 CASSWTSGRYNEQYF TGTGCCAGCAGCTGGACTAGCGGGAGGTATAACGAGCAGTACTTC
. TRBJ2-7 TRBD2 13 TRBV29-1 CSAGTSGIHEQYF TGCAGCGCTGGGACTAGCGGGATTCACGAGCAGTACTTC
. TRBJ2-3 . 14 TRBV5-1 CATSRDSRGDTQYF TGCGCCACCTCTAGGGACTCCAGAGGGGATACGCAGTATTTT
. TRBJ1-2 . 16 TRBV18 CASSPTTDILLYGYTF TGTGCCAGCTCACCGACAACGGACATTCTCCTATATGGCTACACCTTC
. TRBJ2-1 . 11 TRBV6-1 CATVDYNEQFF TGTGCCACCGTAGATTACAATGAGCAGTTCTTC
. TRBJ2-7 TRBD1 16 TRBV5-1 CASSPDRVGNPYEQYF TGCGCCAGCAGCCCGGACAGGGTCGGAAACCCCTACGAGCAGTACTTC